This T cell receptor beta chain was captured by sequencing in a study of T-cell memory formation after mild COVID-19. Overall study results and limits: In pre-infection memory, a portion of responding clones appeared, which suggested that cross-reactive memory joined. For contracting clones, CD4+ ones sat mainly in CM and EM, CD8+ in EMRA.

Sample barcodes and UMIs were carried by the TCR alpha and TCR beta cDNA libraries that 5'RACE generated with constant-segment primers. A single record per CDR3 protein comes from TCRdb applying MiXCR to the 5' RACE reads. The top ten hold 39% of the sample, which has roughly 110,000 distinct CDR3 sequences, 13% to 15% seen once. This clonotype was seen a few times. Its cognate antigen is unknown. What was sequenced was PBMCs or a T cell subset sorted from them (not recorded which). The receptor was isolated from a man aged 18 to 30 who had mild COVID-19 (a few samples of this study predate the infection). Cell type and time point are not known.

This CDR3 reads CASSQAEGASEQYV. CDR3 nucleotides: TGCGCCAGCAGCCAAGCAGAGGGGGCGTCCGAGCAGTACGTC. The gene calls are TRBV4-1 and TRBJ2-7, with 7 bases matching TRBD1. The J segment lost 6 bases and the V segment lost 1 base, leaving 6 bases of the junction unmatched. Germline-derived CDR1 and CDR2 are MGHRA and YSYEKL. The CDR3 has 14 residues.